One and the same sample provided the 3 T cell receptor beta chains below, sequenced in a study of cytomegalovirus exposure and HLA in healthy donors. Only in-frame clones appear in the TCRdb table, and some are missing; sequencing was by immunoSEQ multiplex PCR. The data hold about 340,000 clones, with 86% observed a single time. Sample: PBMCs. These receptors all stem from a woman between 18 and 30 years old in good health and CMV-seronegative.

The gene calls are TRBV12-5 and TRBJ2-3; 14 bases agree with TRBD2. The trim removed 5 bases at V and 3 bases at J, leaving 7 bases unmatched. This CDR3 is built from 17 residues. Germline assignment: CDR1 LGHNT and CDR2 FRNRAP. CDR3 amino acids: CASGIGTSGRGTDTQYF. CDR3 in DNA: TGTGCTAGTGGTATCGGGACTAGCGGGAGAGGTACAGATACGCAGTATTTT.

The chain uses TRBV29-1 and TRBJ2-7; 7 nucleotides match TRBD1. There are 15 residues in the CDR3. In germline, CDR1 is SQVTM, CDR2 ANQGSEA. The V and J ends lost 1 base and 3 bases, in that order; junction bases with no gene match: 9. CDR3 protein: CSVEGMTGSYYEQYF. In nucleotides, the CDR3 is TGCAGCGTTGAAGGGATGACAGGGAGCTACTACGAGCAGTACTTC.

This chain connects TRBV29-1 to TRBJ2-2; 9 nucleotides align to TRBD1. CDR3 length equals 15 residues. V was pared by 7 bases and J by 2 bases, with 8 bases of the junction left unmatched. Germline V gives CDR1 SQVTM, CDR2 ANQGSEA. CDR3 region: CSAEGGQGNTGELFF. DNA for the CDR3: TGCAGCGCCGAAGGGGGACAGGGAAACACCGGGGAGCTGTTTTTT.